This TCR beta chain was sequenced for a study of blood T cell repertoires in COVID-19. The overall study: Specimens from acute and convalescent COVID-19 originated in the United States, Italy and Spain. The cDNA or gDNA used as material had been derived from T cells, B-cell-depleted T cells, or PBMCs.

Methods used by the authors: The authors estimated nucleated cell counts from reference gene primer amplification. Libraries were prepared by immunoSEQ multiplex PCR; TCRdb keeps only in-frame clonotypes and omits some of them. V and J calls plus clone size are reproduced from that table; the DNA served to infer D and trimming. The table records roughly 86,000 clones, 80% to 85% of them present only once. CDR1 and CDR2 (germline): LNHNV, YYDKDF (reference sequence). The CDR3 extends over 15 amino acids. Trimming pared 0 bases from V and 3 bases from J, leaving 12 bases between. Material: peripheral blood. The source of this sequence is a man in his 60s with acute or convalescent COVID-19. V is TRBV15 and J is TRBJ2-7, with a weak D call TRBD1 (5 bases). CDR3 nucleotide sequence: TGTGCCACCAGCAGAGATCTGGGCCAGGGCTACGAGCAGTACTTC. It codes for CATSRDLGQGYEQYF.